This T cell receptor (beta chain) is from a study of beta chain features in type 1 diabetes. Background on the study: Sorted cells, approximately 100,000,000 in number, were examined across all samples.

Notes on this clone: Antigen specificity is unknown.

Isolation of CD4+ naive, central memory, regulatory and stem cell-like memory cells was achieved by sorting via CD45RO/CCR7/CD25/CD127/CD95/CD27. Germline values: CDR1 SGHTA, CDR2 FQGNSA. The CDR3 covers 13 residues. Trimming removed 6 bases at V and 4 bases at J, with 12 bases between. General observations from the study: The study left unresolved whether HLA type influences TCRB rearrangement.

The investigators reverse transcribed all of the isolated RNA, so they sequenced expressed TCRB transcripts. The repertoire was sequenced with immunoSEQ multiplex PCR; TCRdb's copy has only in-frame clones and lacks some. The profile shows around 300,000 clones, 8% to 13% of them singletons. This clonotype was obtained from a woman in her 30s in good health. The chain recombines TRBV7-2 with TRBJ2-5, with D perhaps matching TRBD1 (6 bases). Sequenced input: naive CD4+ T cells from blood. CDR3: CASSWGQAETQYF. In nucleotides, the CDR3 is TGTGCCAGCAGTTGGGGACAAGCAGAGACCCAGTACTTC.